The source of this T cell receptor beta chain is a study of neurological immune-mediated disorders (dated by TCRdb to the late 2010s). Regarding the study in general: Peripheral blood TCR-beta repertoires from HTLV-I-associated myelopathy (HAM/TSP) patients, multiple sclerosis patients and healthy controls were compared by UMI-based sequencing. Longitudinal HAM/TSP donors and healthy donors each had 3 time-points at intervals of 3-40 months. The approximately 99 TCR-beta libraries included longitudinal samples, technical triplicates and paired sorted CD4+ and CD8+ T-cell subsets alongside PBMC samples. The cohort comprised roughly 65 subjects: roughly 14 HAM/TSP patients, 35 or so multiple sclerosis patients and approximately 20 healthy controls. Broad study findings and their caveats: TCR clonal expansion was highest in HAM/TSP patients and lowest in MS patients, with MS patients falling below even healthy controls. No identical CDR3 amino acid sequences were found to be shared among expanded clones across subjects, suggesting that TCR-beta repertoires were private in all groups.

This clonotype was picked up many times. Its antigen remains undetermined. There are no base qualities to consult, and no much larger clone falls within one base. According to the study, the label for this sample's time point signals: longitudinal time-point 1 (baseline). The healthy controls were volunteers from a blood bank in Maryland, USA. For the unsorted PBMC libraries, 2 million PBMCs were stored in RNAlater at -80 degrees C until RNA extraction and were used to generate the libraries. Peripheral blood underwent Ficoll-Hypaque density gradient centrifugation to isolate PBMCs, which were then cryopreserved in liquid nitrogen. cDNA synthesis used template-switch 5'RACE with a primer carrying a 10-nucleotide random unique molecular identifier tagging each TCR transcript. Over 180 million TCR-beta sequences, covering 15-18 subjects, were produced in each sequencing run. The RNeasy kit was used for extraction of total RNA. The KAPA Real-time Library Amplification kit was used to amplify TCR-beta VDJ regions with primers targeting the TCR constant region and the 5'RACE anchor. A first PCR added sample indexes and Illumina adaptors, after which a second PCR increased the library yield. After purification with Ampure beads, the TCR product of roughly 650 bp was size-selected on a 2% E-gel SizeSelection system. Before pooling, libraries had their quality checked on a Bioanalyzer, their concentration measured with Qubit, and their quantity determined with the Kapa Library Quantification kit. An Illumina HiSeq 2500 sequenced the libraries paired-end 2 x 150 bp. To increase sequence diversity, 25-30% phiX was spiked into each library pool. The authors' pipeline ran thus. The UMI-based MiGEC pipeline processed quality-filtered reads and removed over 75% of raw TCR sequences during error correction. IMGT germline references were used for aligning VDJ genes, and each clonotype was defined as a unique CDR3 amino acid sequence together with its V-J genes. Clonal expansion, Shannon diversity and CDR3 relatedness (CalcPairwiseDistances, ClusterSamples) were evaluated with VDJtools, and phylogenetic trees were built with CLCbio workbench. A clone was classed as expanded if it had 8 or more unique UMIs, a cutoff based on coefficient-of-variation modelling across technical triplicates. Clones were called with MiXCR by TCRdb after fastp trimmed the public reads at Q25, and only in-frame beta chains were retained. CDR3 protein sequences are deduplicated, and each keeps its most common genes and DNA. TCRdb assigned the V and J calls; the authors' analysis was not used. Recorded for this sample are tens of thousands of distinct CDR3 sequences; about a tenth of them occurred a single time. The ten largest clones represent less than 2% of the sample.

The sequence derives from a woman between 40 and 50 years old in good health. Sequenced sample: PBMCs.

The bases read TGTGCCAGCAGTCCCTCTTCGGAGACGCAGTATTTT. Translated, it reads CASSPSSETQYF. The chain is assembled from TRBV6-6 and TRBJ2-3, with the D gene not confidently named. A distance of 12 bases separates the germline ends of V and J, which lose 5 bases and 9 bases respectively. Counted from cysteine to phenylalanine, this CDR3 has 12 amino acids. Only the CDR3 DNA stays, 36 bases, in frame from base 1. CDR1 and CDR2, per the germline V gene (reference sequence), are MNHNY and SVGAGI.